The next 26 T cell receptor beta chains were all read from a single sample in a study of blood T cell repertoires in COVID-19. The protocol was immunoSEQ multiplex PCR, while the TCRdb copy is restricted to in-frame clones and leaves out a portion. The profile shows around 160,000 clones, over 75% of them singletons. Sequencing was carried out using peripheral blood. The receptor source for this set is a woman in her sixties with COVID-19, enrolled during active disease.

This chain joins TRBV19 and TRBJ1-4; TRBD1 matches at 8 bases. This CDR3 spans 14 amino acids. The germline gives CDR1 LNHDA, CDR2 SQIVND (reference sequence). The trim removed 3 bases at V and 7 bases at J, leaving 4 bases unmatched. CDR3 coding DNA: TGTGCCAGTAGTATTCCAGGGGGCGGTGAAAAACTGTTTTTT. It yields the protein CASSIPGGGEKLFF.

This clone was seen a few times. The V call is TRBV27, the J call TRBJ1-1; TRBD1 matches 7 bases. The CDR3 extends over 18 amino acids. The J segment lost 6 bases and the V segment lost 2 bases, leaving 18 bases of the junction unmatched. Germline CDR1 MNHEY, CDR2 SMNVEV (reference sequence). Here the CDR3 reads CASSLTGANRPARAEAFF. CDR3 DNA sequence: TGTGCCAGCAGTTTAACAGGGGCTAATCGCCCAGCTCGCGCTGAAGCTTTCTTT.

This clone has more than one count but fewer than ten. V gene TRBV4-3 combines with J gene TRBJ1-6, with 7 bases lining up with TRBD1. Germline V gene sequence: CDR1 LGHNA, CDR2 YSLEER. The V gene end was trimmed by 0 bases and the J gene end by 9 bases; junction bases not matched to a gene: 5. CDR3 length equals 15 residues. CDR3 region: CASSQDAQGGSPLHF. The CDR3 nucleotides are TGCGCCAGCAGCCAAGATGCGCAGGGGGGTTCACCCCTCCACTTT.

The rearrangement links TRBV29-1 to TRBJ1-2; D possibly corresponds to TRBD1 (5 bases). CDR1 and CDR2 from the germline V gene are SQVTM and ANQGSEA. The V end lost 4 bases, the J end lost 8 bases, and 14 bases lay between the germline ends. CDR3 size: 12 residues. CDR3 in DNA: TGCAGCGTTGCAGGGTTTGCTGAAGGCTACACCTTC. It is translated as CSVAGFAEGYTF.

The sample holds one count of this clone. The rearrangement links TRBV19 to TRBJ2-1, with TRBD2 identical over 13 bases. CDR3 length: 18 amino acids. Germline V CDR1 and CDR2: LNHDA, SQIVND (reference sequence). Trimming took 8 bases from V and 2 from J; bases not matched to a gene: 12. The CDR3, as DNA: TGTGCCAGTGCCCTGCGGACTAGCGGGGGAACTGCCTACAATGAGCAGTTCTTC. Translation: CASALRTSGGTAYNEQFF.

Ten or more counts support this clone. The rearrangement joins TRBV4-1 to TRBJ2-7; unclear D gene. The CDR3 runs to 14 residues. Between the trimmed V and J ends, which lost 4 bases and 0 bases, there was a span of 10 bases. Per germline, CDR1 MGHRA and CDR2 YSYEKL. The CDR3 DNA follows: TGCGCCAGCAGCCTCTCTAGATTCTCCTACGAGCAGTACTTC. It translates to CASSLSRFSYEQYF.

The V and J genes are TRBV11-2 and TRBJ2-1; D might be TRBD1 (6 bases). CDR1 and CDR2 (germline): SGHAT, FQNNGV. The CDR3 totals 14 residues. With 4 bases removed from V and 7 bases from J, the gap between germline ends came to 14 bases. The CDR3 reads CASSWERTDNEQFF. The CDR3 DNA follows: TGTGCCAGCAGCTGGGAACGGACAGATAATGAGCAGTTCTTC.

This clone was detected once. The CDR3 nucleotides are TGCGCCAGCAGCCGGGACAGGGGGCTTTCGGGTAGCACTGAAGCTTTCTTT. This sequence encodes CASSRDRGLSGSTEAFF. The chain combines TRBV5-1 with TRBJ1-1; 12 positions agree with TRBD1. CDR3 length: 17 residues. The junction had 11 bases not matched to a gene; V was cut back by 4 bases and J by 4 bases. Germline V gene sequence: CDR1 SGHRS, CDR2 YFSETQ.

This sequence joins TRBV7-3 and TRBJ2-3; D is possibly TRBD1 (7 bases). The V gene's germline CDR1 is SGHTA and CDR2 FQGTGA. V was cut by 5 bases and J by 7 bases, with 22 bases left in between. The CDR3 is made up of 16 amino acids. CDR3 sequence reads: CASSPLGSGGTNTQYF. The CDR3 bases are TGTGCCAGCAGCCCCTTGGGGTCAGGGGGGACCAATACGCAGTATTTT.

The rearrangement links TRBV6-2 or TRBV6-3 to TRBJ1-2; D gene uncertain. Germline V gene lookup returns CDR1 MNHEY and CDR2 SVGEGT. The CDR3 loop spans 12 amino acids. Trimming removed 0 bases from V and 7 bases from J, with 6 bases in between. The CDR3 here is CASSYSNGGYTF. The CDR3 region has the DNA TGTGCCAGCAGTTACTCGAACGGTGGCTACACCTTC.

The chain has TRBV18 and TRBJ1-4, with TRBD1 matching over 9 bases. This CDR3 comprises 15 residues. J lost 7 bases, V lost 6 bases, and 9 bases had no gene match. CDR1 KGHSH and CDR2 LQKENI come from the germline V gene. The CDR3 is CASSERTGEVEKLFF. The CDR3 DNA sequence: TGTGCCAGCTCCGAAAGGACAGGGGAGGTTGAAAAACTGTTTTTT. The full variable domain, rest sourced from reference TRBV18 and TRBJ1-4, is NAGVMQNPRHLVRRRGQEARLRCSPMKGHSHVYWYRQLPEEGLKFMVYLQKENIIDESGMPKERFSAEFPKEGPSILRIQQVVRGDSAAYFCASSERTGEVEKLFFGSGTQLSVL.

This chain joins TRBV28 and TRBJ2-7, with 8 bases matching TRBD1. After removal of 6 bases from V and 1 base from J, the junction contained 8 bases not matched to a gene. Germline V CDR1 and CDR2: MDHEN, SYDVKM. CDR3 length: 15 residues. The CDR3 is CASRDPGGGSYEQYF. The DNA for the CDR3 is TGTGCCAGCAGAGATCCAGGGGGCGGGTCCTACGAGCAGTACTTC.

V usage is TRBV7-3 and J usage is TRBJ2-1, with 9 bases lining up with TRBD1. Looked up from germline, CDR1 is SGHTA and CDR2 is FQGTGA. After removal of 2 bases from V and 3 bases from J, the junction contained 2 bases not matched to a gene. CDR3 length: 15 residues. CDR3 in amino acids: CASSLGQGNYNEQFF. In nucleotides, the CDR3 is TGTGCCAGCAGCTTAGGACAGGGGAACTACAATGAGCAGTTCTTC. The full variable domain, rest sourced from reference TRBV7-3 and TRBJ2-1, is GAGVSQTPSNKVTEKGKYVELRCDPISGHTALYWYRQSLGQGPEFLIYFQGTGAADDSGLPNDRFFAVRPEGSVSTLKIQRTERGDSAVYLCASSLGQGNYNEQFFGPGTRLTVL.

V gene TRBV6-5 combines with J gene TRBJ1-1; D is possibly TRBD1 (6 bases). Per the germline V gene, CDR1 is MNHEY and CDR2 is SVGAGI. The CDR3 length is 14 residues. V shed 2 bases and J shed 4 bases, with 11 bases lying between them. CDR3 region: CASSYHRVGTEAFF. CDR3 in DNA: TGTGCCAGCAGTTACCACAGGGTCGGCACTGAAGCTTTCTTT.

In this sample, this clone turned up once. The same CDR3 can be traced to other DNA sequences in this sample. CDR3 DNA sequence: TGTGCCAGCATTAAGACAGGGACTTATGGCTACACCTTC. It codes for CASIKTGTYGYTF. This chain links TRBV6-5 with TRBJ1-2; TRBD1 agrees at 7 bases. After removal of 7 bases from V and 5 bases from J, the junction contained 7 bases not matched to a gene. Germline V gives CDR1 MNHEY, CDR2 SVGAGI. The CDR3 is 13 amino acids.

The rearrangement joins TRBV10-3 to TRBJ2-6, with 8 positions matching TRBD2. Germline loops: CDR1 ENHRY, CDR2 SYGVKD. This CDR3 contains 18 residues. J was trimmed by 0 bases and V by 3 bases; bases with no gene match: 7. This CDR3 reads CAISDISGTYSGANVLTF. Written as DNA, the CDR3 is TGTGCCATCAGTGACATTAGCGGGACCTACTCTGGGGCCAACGTCCTGACTTTC.

The gene calls are TRBV5-8 and TRBJ2-7; D is ambiguous. CDR3 length: 14 residues. Germline V gene data show CDR1 as SGHTS and CDR2 as YDEGEE. V was pared by 4 bases and J by 1 base, with 12 bases between. The chain's CDR3 is CASSPRRGSYEQYF. CDR3 nucleotides: TGTGCCAGCAGCCCTCGACGCGGATCCTACGAGCAGTACTTC.

The V and J genes are TRBV19 and TRBJ2-3; TRBD2 is a possible D gene (5 bases). CDR3 length: 17 amino acids. With 4 bases removed from V and 1 base from J, the gap between germline ends came to 18 bases. CDR1 is LNHDA and CDR2 is SQIVND in the germline V gene (reference sequence). The CDR3 sequence: CASSTRGPDTRTDTQYF. The CDR3 DNA reads as TGTGCCAGTAGTACCCGAGGGCCCGATACCCGCACAGATACGCAGTATTTT.

The J gene is TRBJ1-2, the V gene TRBV30; D unresolved. V was trimmed by 3 bases and J by 9 bases, leaving 20 bases between them. Per germline, CDR1 GTSNPN and CDR2 SVGIG (reference sequence). The CDR3 contains 14 residues. CDR3 in DNA: TGTGCCTGGAGCGTTAGGGTGGAGGATGGACGCTACACCTTC. Translating it yields CAWSVRVEDGRYTF.

The chain combines TRBV27 with TRBJ2-6; 9 bases map to TRBD1. CDR1 MNHEY and CDR2 SMNVEV come from the germline V gene (reference sequence). This CDR3 is 18 amino acids long. V lost 3 bases and J lost 0; bases outside the gene matches: 6. The CDR3 DNA is TGTGCCAGCAGTTTTACAGGGGGCCTAAGCTCTGGGGCCAACGTCCTGACTTTC. Amino acids: CASSFTGGLSSGANVLTF.

The gene calls are TRBV19 and TRBJ1-1; tentatively, D is TRBD1 (5 bases). This CDR3 comprises 14 residues. Trimming took 3 bases from V and 1 from J, leaving 9 bases between them. Germline CDR1 and CDR2: LNHDA and SQIVND (reference sequence). This chain's CDR3 is CASSMQGWNTEAFF. The CDR3 DNA follows: TGTGCCAGTAGTATGCAGGGATGGAACACTGAAGCTTTCTTT.

The V call is TRBV11-3, the J call TRBJ2-1, with 8 bases lining up with TRBD2. This CDR3 region has 15 residues. Germline CDR1 and CDR2: SGHNT and YENEEA. V shed 5 bases and J 6 bases; nucleotides not matched to a gene: 9. The chain's CDR3 is CASSRGGTRGNEQFF. As DNA, the CDR3 is TGTGCCAGCAGCCGAGGCGGGACTAGAGGCAATGAGCAGTTCTTC. Full variable domain (rest looked up from reference TRBV11-3 and TRBJ2-1): EAGVVQSPRYKIIEKKQPVAFWCNPISGHNTLYWYLQNLGQGPELLIRYENEEAVDDSQLPKDRFSAERLKGVDSTLKIQPAELGDSAVYLCASSRGGTRGNEQFFGPGTRLTVL.

The chain recombines TRBV12-5 with TRBJ1-6, with D unresolved. CDR1 LGHNT and CDR2 FRNRAP come from the germline V gene. The CDR3 contains 18 residues. Deletions cut 0 bases from V and 0 bases from J, with 12 bases between. For the CDR3, the DNA is TGTGCTAGTGGTTTGGTAGAGGGCAGGTACTCCTATAATTCACCCCTCCACTTT. It codes for CASGLVEGRYSYNSPLHF.

V gene TRBV7-8 combines with J gene TRBJ2-6; D is possibly TRBD1 (6 bases). Trimming shortened V by 5 bases and J by 0 bases, and 20 bases separated the two germline ends. This CDR3 comprises 19 residues. The germline V gene has CDR1 SGHVS and CDR2 FQNEAQ. The CDR3 loop reads CASSGYRVTRPSGANVLTF. Written as DNA, the CDR3 is TGTGCCAGCAGCGGCTACAGGGTCACCAGGCCCTCTGGGGCCAACGTCCTGACTTTC.

The chain joins TRBV27 to TRBJ1-5, with D possibly TRBD1 on 5 matching bases. This CDR3 has 14 residues. CDR1 and CDR2 (germline): MNHEY, SMNVEV (reference sequence). V dropped 2 bases and J dropped 6 bases, with 11 bases sitting between them. The CDR3 is CASSLGGGSQPQHF. The DNA of the CDR3 is TGTGCCAGCAGTTTAGGGGGGGGAAGTCAGCCCCAGCATTTT.

The V gene is TRBV7-2, the J gene TRBJ2-1; a weak D match, TRBD1 (5 bases). Looked up from germline, CDR1 is SGHTA and CDR2 is FQGNSA. The CDR3 totals 17 residues. V shed 5 bases and J shed 3 bases, with 20 bases lying between them. The CDR3 region has the DNA TGTGCCAGCAGCGCGCCACAGGTTACGCCATACTACAATGAGCAGTTCTTC. This gives the protein CASSAPQVTPYYNEQFF.